This entry features one T cell receptor (beta chain) sequence. Here immunoSEQ multiplex PCR was the method, and the copy in TCRdb shows in-frame clones only, minus some. This repertoire shows about 220,000 clones, 65% to 85% found once; its top ten account for about 7.4%. The data belong to a study of blood T cell repertoires in COVID-19. Study at large: Donors in the United States, Italy and Spain gave samples during acute or convalescent COVID-19.

The CDR3 length is 14 residues. V was cut by 1 base and J by 1 base, with 8 bases left in between. The germline V gene has CDR1 SGHRS and CDR2 YFSETQ. This TCR was sampled from a woman in her forties or fifties with acute or convalescent COVID-19. The chain is built from TRBV5-1 and TRBJ1-2; D perhaps matches TRBD1 (5 bases). The specimen sequenced was peripheral blood. The CDR3 region is CASSLFDSNYGYTF. In nucleotides, the CDR3 is TGCGCCAGCAGCTTGTTCGACAGTAACTATGGCTACACCTTC.